A single sample gave rise to the 23 T cell receptor beta chains below, sequenced in a study of T cell responses to AZD1222 COVID-19 vaccine. Sequencing used immunoSEQ multiplex PCR; TCRdb keeps in-frame clones, though not all of them. The sample holds 95,000 to 120,000 clones; over 85% are singletons and the top ten take 3% to 3.5%. The sample consisted of peripheral blood, taken on day 0 of MenACWY control vaccination. These receptors were taken from an adult in good health.

The rearrangement uses TRBV7-2 and TRBJ1-1; D may be TRBD1 (5 bases). CDR3 length: 14 residues. Germline values: CDR1 SGHTA, CDR2 FQGNSA. The V gene lost 4 bases and the J gene lost 5 bases, with 14 bases spanning the gap. CDR3 in amino acids: CASSWRGVLTEAFF. The CDR3 nucleotides are TGTGCCAGCAGCTGGCGGGGGGTACTAACTGAAGCTTTCTTT.

This chain uses TRBV18 with TRBJ1-1, with D unresolved. The CDR3 spans 14 residues. Trimming removed 3 bases at V and 4 bases at J, with 12 bases between. CDR1 and CDR2 (germline): KGHSH, LQKENI. Here the CDR3 reads CASSPFQEITEAFF. CDR3 coding DNA: TGTGCCAGCTCACCGTTTCAGGAGATCACTGAAGCTTTCTTT.

The genes are TRBV14 and TRBJ2-1; no definite D call. Germline CDR1 is SGHDN and CDR2 is FVKESK. CDR3 length equals 15 residues. The V end lost 0 bases, the J end lost 7 bases, and 13 bases lay between the germline ends. The CDR3 here is CASSQETVWRNEQFF. In DNA, the CDR3 is TGTGCCAGCAGCCAAGAAACTGTCTGGCGGAATGAGCAGTTCTTC.

The chain recombines TRBV5-1 with TRBJ2-3; 8 positions agree with TRBD1. CDR1 is SGHRS and CDR2 is YFSETQ in the germline V gene. This CDR3 spans 15 amino acids. J gave up 4 bases and V 1 base, and 5 bases lay outside the gene matches. Here the CDR3 DNA reads TGCGCCAGCAGCTTGAAAGGACAGGGTGCAGATACGCAGTATTTT. This codes for CASSLKGQGADTQYF.

The chain joins TRBV27 to TRBJ1-3, with a weak D call TRBD1 (5 bases). Trimming took off 6 bases at V and 4 bases at J, with 10 bases between the two ends. CDR1 and CDR2 (germline): MNHEY, SMNVEV (reference sequence). CDR3 length: 13 amino acids. The DNA of the CDR3 is TGTGCCAGCAGCGACCGGGGGGGAAACACCATATATTTT. It is translated as CASSDRGGNTIYF.

DNA for the CDR3: TGTGCCACCAGCAGCCCTCCCCAGGGGCTAGCGGAAGCTTTCTTT. As protein: CATSSPPQGLAEAFF. The V gene is TRBV15, the J gene TRBJ1-1; D is possibly TRBD1 (6 bases). This CDR3 is 15 amino acids long. The germline gives CDR1 LNHNV, CDR2 YYDKDF (reference sequence). With 3 bases removed from V and 8 bases from J, the gap between germline ends came to 19 bases.

The genes are TRBV28 and TRBJ2-2, with D unclear. CDR1 is MDHEN and CDR2 is SYDVKM in the germline V gene. The CDR3 is made up of 10 amino acids. V lost 6 bases and J lost 10, with 6 bases in between. For the CDR3, the DNA is TGTGCCAGCAGGGCCGCGGAGCTGTTTTTT. Its protein product is CASRAAELFF.

The V and J genes are TRBV7-3 and TRBJ2-5, with 7 bases identical to TRBD2. The ends lost 2 bases at V and 1 base at J; junction bases unmatched: 7. This CDR3 contains 16 residues. The germline CDR1 and CDR2 sequences are SGHTA and FQGTGA. CDR3 region: CASSLGAGGGQETQYF. CDR3 sequence (DNA): TGTGCCAGCAGCTTAGGGGCGGGCGGGGGCCAAGAGACCCAGTACTTC.

V is TRBV3-1 (or the pseudogene TRBV3-2) and J is TRBJ1-1; TRBD1 matches 9 bases. The CDR3 has 13 amino acids. CDR1 and CDR2 from the germline V gene are LGHDT and YNNKEL (reference sequence). V gave up 1 base and J gave up 11 bases; unmatched junction bases: 5. The CDR3 loop is CASSQADRGMAFF. DNA for the CDR3: TGTGCCAGCAGCCAAGCAGACAGGGGGATGGCTTTCTTT.

This rearrangement joins TRBV7-3 to TRBJ1-5; D possibly corresponds to TRBD1 (6 bases). V gave up 1 base and J gave up 3 bases, with 10 bases separating them. The CDR3 sequence is 15 residues long. Germline V gene lookup returns CDR1 SGHTA and CDR2 FQGTGA. This CDR3 is CASSLIPGDNQPQHF. In nucleotides, the CDR3 is TGTGCCAGCAGCTTAATCCCAGGGGACAATCAGCCCCAGCATTTT.

The CDR3 is CASSDSSSGEDTQYF. In DNA form, the CDR3 reads TGTGCCAGCAGCGATTCGTCTAGCGGGGAAGATACGCAGTATTTT. V is TRBV9 and J is TRBJ2-3, with 9 bases that match TRBD2. The length of the CDR3 is 15 residues. The trim removed 3 bases at V and 5 bases at J, leaving 7 bases unmatched. Germline CDR1 and CDR2: SGDLS and YYNGEE. Drawing the rest from reference TRBV9 and TRBJ2-3, the complete variable domain is DSGVTQTPKHLITATGQRVTLRCSPRSGDLSVYWYQQSLDQGLQFLIQYYNGEERAKGNILERFSAQQFPDLHSELNLSSLELGDSALYFCASSDSSSGEDTQYFGPGTRLTVL.

The chain links TRBV11-2 to TRBJ1-6, with a tentative D call TRBD1 (5 bases). This CDR3 spans 16 amino acids. V lost 1 base, J lost 0 bases, and 7 bases lay in between. Per the germline V gene, CDR1 is SGHAT and CDR2 is FQNNGV. CDR3 in DNA: TGTGCCAGCAGCTTAGGACAGTACTCCTATAATTCACCCCTCCACTTT. Its protein is CASSLGQYSYNSPLHF.

CDR3 amino acids: CASSLEESTEAFF. CDR3 nucleotides: TGTGCCAGCAGCCTGGAGGAAAGCACTGAAGCTTTCTTT. V and J are TRBV6-5 and TRBJ1-1; D unresolved. The CDR3 has 13 residues. Germline loops: CDR1 MNHEY, CDR2 SVGAGI. V was clipped by 6 bases and J by 4 bases, with 12 bases between them.

The V and J genes are TRBV7-2 and TRBJ1-1; D possibly corresponds to TRBD1 (6 bases). Germline CDR1 and CDR2: SGHTA and FQGNSA. The CDR3 consists of 13 residues. V was shortened by 5 bases and J by 5 bases, with 12 bases between the two germline ends. The DNA for the CDR3 is TGTGCCAGCAGCCCGCGGGGGCAGACTGAAGCTTTCTTT. Translation: CASSPRGQTEAFF. The complete variable domain, with remaining parts taken from reference TRBV7-2 and TRBJ1-1, reads GAGVSQSPSNKVTEKGKDVELRCDPISGHTALYWYRQSLGQGLEFLIYFQGNSAPDKSGLPSDRFSAERTGGSVSTLTIQRTQQEDSAVYLCASSPRGQTEAFFGQGTRLTVV.

The J gene is TRBJ2-6, the V gene TRBV12-5, with D uncertain. The length of the CDR3 is 13 residues. Per the germline V gene, CDR1 is LGHNT and CDR2 is FRNRAP. Trimming shortened V by 4 bases and J by 1 base, and 2 bases separated the two germline ends. The CDR3 region has the DNA TGTGCTAGTGGTTCTTCTGGGGCCAACGTCCTGACTTTC. Amino acid sequence: CASGSSGANVLTF.

This clone rates as medium-sized (0.01 to 0.1%). This chain joins TRBV6-5 and TRBJ2-7; 8 bases fit TRBD1. The CDR3 sequence is 14 residues long. Per the germline V gene, CDR1 is MNHEY and CDR2 is SVGAGI. Unmatched junction bases numbered 8, after V lost 5 bases and J lost 5 bases. The CDR3: CASSPTGGRDEQYF. DNA of the CDR3: TGTGCCAGCAGTCCAACAGGGGGTCGGGACGAGCAGTACTTC.

The J gene is TRBJ2-5, the V gene TRBV7-6; 7 bases match TRBD1. Per the germline V gene, CDR1 is SGHVS and CDR2 is FNYEAQ. V shed 5 bases, J shed 5 bases, and the junction held 11 bases outside the gene matches. This CDR3 is 15 amino acids long. CDR3 bases: TGTGCCAGCAGCCTCGGGACAGTCAAGACTGAGACCCAGTACTTC. Translation gives CASSLGTVKTETQYF.

The rearrangement links TRBV7-3 to TRBJ1-5, with no clear D. The CDR3 is 13 residues long. Germline V gene data show CDR1 as SGHTA and CDR2 as FQGTGA. V shed 0 bases and J shed 8 bases, with 8 bases lying between them. The CDR3: CASSLTGVEPQHF. CDR3 sequence (DNA): TGTGCCAGCAGCTTAACTGGGGTAGAGCCCCAGCATTTT. Using reference TRBV7-3 and TRBJ1-5 for the parts outside the CDR3, the full variable domain is GAGVSQTPSNKVTEKGKYVELRCDPISGHTALYWYRQSLGQGPEFLIYFQGTGAADDSGLPNDRFFAVRPEGSVSTLKIQRTERGDSAVYLCASSLTGVEPQHFGDGTRLSIL.

The J gene is TRBJ2-2, the V gene TRBV5-1; no clear D. The CDR3 is made up of 16 amino acids. The germline V gene has CDR1 SGHRS and CDR2 YFSETQ. V lost 3 bases and J lost 0, with 12 bases in between. The CDR3 here is CASSSQPGTNTGELFF. In DNA, the CDR3 is TGCGCCAGCAGCTCCCAACCAGGAACGAACACCGGGGAGCTGTTTTTT.

This chain joins TRBV7-9 and TRBJ2-1; the D gene could be TRBD1 or TRBD2 (5 bases each). Germline V gives CDR1 SEHNR, CDR2 FQNEAQ (reference sequence). V gave up 7 bases and J gave up 11 bases, with 12 bases separating them. The CDR3 is 11 residues long. DNA of the CDR3: TGTGCCAGCACCGGGGCGGGCCAGCAGTTCTTC. It specifies CASTGAGQQFF.

In its sample, this clone was seen once. The chain links TRBV19 to TRBJ1-2; TRBD1 matches 9 bases. Germline V gives CDR1 LNHDA, CDR2 SQIVND (reference sequence). V dropped 5 bases and J dropped 2; count of bases not matched to a gene: 6. This CDR3 has 15 amino acids. CDR3 DNA sequence: TGTGCCAGTAGTCCCCTTGGGACAGGGAACTATGGCTACACCTTC. It specifies CASSPLGTGNYGYTF.

The rearrangement uses TRBV7-3 and TRBJ2-1; D is perhaps TRBD2 (6 bases). This CDR3 contains 16 residues. The V gene's germline CDR1 is SGHTA and CDR2 FQGTGA. V lost 2 bases to trimming and J lost 2 bases, with 13 bases between them. CDR3 residues: CASSLGAGTPYNEQFF. CDR3 in DNA: TGTGCCAGCAGCTTAGGCGCGGGAACACCCTACAATGAGCAGTTCTTC.

This clone has just a few counts. The chain joins TRBV5-5 to TRBJ1-5, with D perhaps TRBD1 (5 bases). Trimming took off 6 bases at V and 7 bases at J, with 11 bases between the two ends. From germline, CDR1 is SGHKS and CDR2 YYEKEE (reference sequence). The CDR3 loop spans 12 amino acids. The CDR3 nucleotides read TGTGCCAGCAAGCTCGGGGGACAGCCCCAGCATTTT. This encodes CASKLGGQPQHF.